This TCR beta chain was sequenced in a study of blood T cell repertoires in COVID-19. CDR3 length: 11 residues. V dropped 7 bases and J dropped 0 bases, with 7 bases sitting between them. CDR1 is SQVTM, CDR2 ANQGSEA, per germline. Original processing methods: For nucleated cells, counts were estimated from reference gene primer amplification. The data were produced by immunoSEQ multiplex PCR, yet TCRdb's version contains in-frame clones alone and is incomplete. The V and J calls and clone size were taken over from that table, and D and trimming were inferred from the DNA. The sample includes about 98,000 clones, about 81% of them seen just once.

The sample taken for sequencing was peripheral blood. The TCR originated in a man aged 55 to 69 with acute or convalescent COVID-19. The rearrangement links TRBV29-1 to TRBJ2-7; D could derive from TRBD1 or TRBD2 (5 bases each). The CDR3 here is CSGGSSYEQYF. In DNA form, the CDR3 reads TGCAGCGGGGGGAGCTCCTACGAGCAGTACTTC.